This T cell receptor (beta chain) was captured in a study of blood T cell repertoires in COVID-19 (dated by TCRdb to about 2020). Some background on the complete study: Collaborator samples came from the United States, Italy and Spain and covered acute and convalescent phases of COVID-19. The prospective study material was composed of cDNA or gDNA derived from T cells, B-cell-depleted T cells, or PBMCs. Deeply sampled blood TCRbeta repertoires from subjects exposed to, actively infected with, or recovered from COVID-19 were included in the dataset. The repertoires were released in a freely available public database meant as a resource for research on the immune response to SARS-CoV-2. Samples were obtained from the ongoing ImmuneRACE study (first 160 participants) and from about 1,300 subjects provided by 6 global collaborators. Nearly every sample came with metadata listing a de-identified subject ID, COVID-19 status, age in years and sex. Where HLA class I and class II types were available, the types were taken from metadata supplied by the sample provider, not from assay-based typing.

What the research found in general, with its limitations: The quantity of clinical and demographic metadata differed by source and by participant and was supplied without curation.

From cysteine to phenylalanine, the CDR3 is 16 amino acids long. Left in the record is the CDR3 DNA by itself, 48 bases read in frame from the first base. In the germline V gene, CDR1 corresponds to SGHVS and CDR2 to FQNEAQ. The V end loses 4 bases and the J end loses 2 bases, and a stretch of 18 bases separates them. This clone was found many times. What this receptor recognizes is not known. Base qualities are not recorded, but no much larger clone differs from it by a single base. The immunoSEQ Assay, a bias-controlled multiplex PCR, was used to amplify TCRbeta CDR3 regions from genomic DNA. Processing in the source paper ran as follows. Nucleated cell counts per sample were estimated from amplification of reference gene primers within the assay. Sequence reads were collapsed and filtered to measure the absolute abundance of every unique TCRbeta CDR3 rearrangement. For each sample, productive Simpson clonality was calculated as the square root of Simpson's diversity index across productive rearrangements. The table comes from immuneACCESS by way of TCRdb, which keeps in-frame sequences with V and J called. Part of the clones is missing from these tables; in studies checked, under half for an unresolved V gene and the rest for unknown reasons. The V and J calls and clone size are taken from that table; D and trimming were inferred from the DNA. The sample profile shows fewer than 250,000 clones; around 79% of them were found once. Jointly, the top ten make up 9.5% to 15% of the sample.

The collaborating institutions used their own protocols to collect whole blood in K2EDTA tubes. For TCRbeta analysis, collaborators shipped samples in one of three forms: frozen whole blood, isolated PBMCs, or DNA extracted from either of those sample types. The sequencing sample was made of peripheral blood. The chain is assembled from TRBV7-8 and TRBJ2-7; possibly the D gene is TRBD1, per 6 matching bases. The origin of this receptor is a woman aged 45-65 years with acute or convalescent COVID-19. The sequenced DNA: TGTGCCAGCAGCTCCGGGCTCCACCGGGACACCTACGAGCAGTACTTC. Translation gives CASSSGLHRDTYEQYF.